This T cell receptor (beta chain) was documented in a study of T cells in Graves' hyperthyroidism and ophthalmopathy. V was pared by 5 bases and J by 7 bases, with 20 bases between. CDR3 length equals 15 residues. CDR1 is SGHAT, CDR2 FQNNGV, per germline. The source material, RNA transcripts, was used to amplify TCR beta CDR3 regions. First-round RT-PCR targeting the TCR CDR3 was performed with the HTBI primer set. TCRdb re-derived calls from the multiplex PCR reads in MiXCR, one entry per CDR3 protein. Here the sample spans hundreds of thousands of distinct CDR3 sequences, about two fifths being singletons. Remarks on this clonotype: Its specificity is not known.

Study results and limitations: Most thyroid clonotypes that were expanded above 0.001 also turned up in blood.

Sequencing was carried out using blood. The clonotype was recovered from a man younger than 35 with Graves' hyperthyroidism. V is TRBV11-2 and J is TRBJ1-2; perhaps TRBD1 as D (5 bases). The CDR3 DNA reads TGTGCCAGCAGCCAAGATATGGTCGTGAGGGGTGGCTACACCTTC. Its translation is CASSQDMVVRGGYTF.